What follows are 24 T cell receptor beta chains derived from one specimen sequenced in a study of OX40 agonist ivuxolimab in advanced cancers. Profiling relied on immunoSEQ multiplex PCR, and the TCRdb table lists in-frame clones only, not all of them. The data show around 36,000 clones, around four fifths seen once. The sequencing here drew on CD4+ or CD8+ T cells sorted from blood, taken in a trial of the OX40 agonist ivuxolimab. These receptors were taken from an adult with an advanced solid tumor such as melanoma, head and neck, liver or kidney cancer.

The rearrangement uses TRBV28 and TRBJ2-7; D remains ambiguous. Germline assignment: CDR1 MDHEN and CDR2 SYDVKM. V gave up 2 bases and J gave up 4 bases, with 12 bases separating them. CDR3 length: 14 amino acids. The CDR3 here is CASSLISRSYEQYF. The CDR3 DNA sequence: TGTGCCAGCAGTTTAATTTCCAGGTCGTACGAGCAGTACTTC.

V usage is TRBV7-6 and J usage is TRBJ2-5; D is unclear. Trimming took off 5 bases at V and 4 bases at J, with 14 bases between the two ends. This CDR3 is 14 amino acids long. Germline lookup yields CDR1 SGHVS and CDR2 FNYEAQ. The CDR3 here is CASSPQQKGETQYF. The DNA of the CDR3 is TGTGCCAGCAGCCCCCAGCAGAAAGGAGAGACCCAGTACTTC.

V usage is TRBV5-6 and J usage is TRBJ2-2; no firm D call. V lost 2 bases and J 10 bases, leaving 12 bases between the germline ends. CDR3 size: 13 residues. Germline CDR1 SGHDT, CDR2 YYEEEE. CDR3 bases: TGTGCCAGCAGCTTAGGTCCGCCTCAGGAGCTGTTTTTT. Its protein product is CASSLGPPQELFF. Complete variable domain (other parts from reference TRBV5-6 and TRBJ2-2): DAGVTQSPTHLIKTRGQQVTLRCSPKSGHDTVSWYQQALGQGPQFIFQYYEEEERQRGNFPDRFSGHQFPNYSSELNVNALLLGDSALYLCASSLGPPQELFFGEGSRLTVL.

This clone was counted between two and nine times. The J gene is TRBJ2-1, the V gene TRBV19; possibly TRBD2 for D (6 bases). The CDR3 extends over 17 amino acids. Trimming took off 6 bases at V and 4 bases at J, with 22 bases between the two ends. Looked up from germline, CDR1 is LNHDA and CDR2 is SQIVND (reference sequence). In DNA, the CDR3 is TGTGCCAGTAGGCTCACATCGGGGGACGACCTATACAATGAGCAGTTCTTC. Its protein product is CASRLTSGDDLYNEQFF.

The chain carries TRBV4-1 and TRBJ1-1, with D possibly matching TRBD1 (6 bases). This CDR3 is built from 14 residues. Germline V gene lookup returns CDR1 MGHRA and CDR2 YSYEKL. V lost 1 base to trimming and J lost 0 bases, with 6 bases between them. The CDR3 region is CASSQAGVNTEAFF. DNA of the CDR3: TGCGCCAGCAGCCAAGCAGGGGTGAACACTGAAGCTTTCTTT.

The chain is built from TRBV27 and TRBJ1-5, with D maybe TRBD1 (5 bases). V was shortened by 3 bases and J by 4 bases, with 13 bases between the two germline ends. This CDR3 has 15 residues. Germline V gene data show CDR1 as MNHEY and CDR2 as SMNVEV (reference sequence). CDR3 sequence (DNA): TGTGCCAGCAGTTTGGGAGGGGTTGGTAATCAGCCCCAGCATTTT. Translation: CASSLGGVGNQPQHF.

A single count supports this clone. CDR3 sequence: CASSPPGLAGANEQFF. CDR3 in DNA: TGTGCCAGCAGCCCACCAGGACTAGCGGGAGCCAATGAGCAGTTCTTC. This chain joins TRBV11-2 and TRBJ2-1; 13 nucleotides agree with TRBD2. The length of the CDR3 is 16 residues. The germline gives CDR1 SGHAT, CDR2 FQNNGV. Germline trimming cut 5 bases from V and 6 bases from J; bases unmatched to any gene: 7. Combining the CDR3 with reference TRBV11-2 and TRBJ2-1 gives the whole variable domain EAGVAQSPRYKIIEKRQSVAFWCNPISGHATLYWYQQILGQGPKLLIQFQNNGVVDDSQLPKDRFSAERLKGVDSTLKIQPAKLEDSAVYLCASSPPGLAGANEQFFGPGTRLTVL.

The chain couples TRBV5-4 to TRBJ2-1, with D unclear. The CDR3 spans 11 residues. Trimming took off 6 bases at V and 3 bases at J, with 4 bases between the two ends. Looked up from germline, CDR1 is SGHNT and CDR2 is YYREEE (reference sequence). CDR3 sequence (DNA): TGTGCCAGCAACAGCTACAATGAGCAGTTCTTC. It encodes CASNSYNEQFF.

This chain connects TRBV30 to TRBJ1-5; TRBD1 is a possible D gene (5 bases). V was trimmed by 5 bases and J by 3 bases, leaving 14 bases between them. Looked up from germline, CDR1 is GTSNPN and CDR2 is SVGIG (reference sequence). The CDR3 consists of 14 residues. CDR3 DNA: TGTGCCTGGGCCCCCCCAGGGTACAATCAGCCCCAGCATTTT. Translating it yields CAWAPPGYNQPQHF.

The chain combines TRBV9 with TRBJ2-2, with 7 bases fitting TRBD2. Germline V gene data show CDR1 as SGDLS and CDR2 as YYNGEE. This CDR3 spans 16 amino acids. V lost 3 bases to trimming and J lost 6 bases; unmatched junction nucleotides: 11. The CDR3 here is CASSAGGSPTAGELFF. The CDR3 nucleotides read TGTGCCAGCAGCGCCGGGGGGAGCCCGACGGCCGGGGAGCTGTTTTTT.

J is TRBJ2-7 and V is TRBV6-1; the match to TRBD1 covers 10 bases. J gave up 4 bases and V 6 bases, and 9 bases lay outside the gene matches. This CDR3 has 15 residues. Per the germline V gene, CDR1 is MNHNS and CDR2 is SASEGT. CDR3 nucleotides: TGTGCCAGCAGAGAAAGACAGGGGGCAGGTTACGAGCAGTACTTC. As protein: CASRERQGAGYEQYF.

This clone was seen only a few times. The CDR3 loop reads CASSLEGEAFF. Written as DNA, the CDR3 is TGTGCCAGCAGCTTAGAGGGTGAAGCTTTCTTT. The chain carries TRBV7-9 and TRBJ1-1, with D unclear. Germline CDR1 is SEHNR and CDR2 is FQNEAQ (reference sequence). The V gene lost 1 base and the J gene lost 7 bases, with 4 bases spanning the gap. The CDR3 extends over 11 amino acids.

Only a few counts were recorded for this clone. The V gene is TRBV7-9, the J gene TRBJ2-7; 9 bases are shared with TRBD1. Trimming at V came to 6 bases and at J to 6 bases, leaving 9 bases not matched to a gene. CDR3 length equals 14 residues. Germline V CDR1 and CDR2: SEHNR, FQNEAQ (reference sequence). Here the CDR3 reads CASSPTGTGIEQYF. The CDR3 coding sequence is TGTGCCAGCAGTCCTACCGGGACAGGGATCGAGCAGTACTTC.

The CDR3 nucleotides are TGTGCCAGCTCGACAGGGGTTGGGGCCAACGTCCTGACTTTC. It encodes CASSTGVGANVLTF. V usage is TRBV27 and J usage is TRBJ2-6; TRBD1 aligns across 8 bases. From germline, CDR1 is MNHEY and CDR2 SMNVEV (reference sequence). This CDR3 has 14 amino acids. The V and J ends lost 8 bases and 3 bases, in that order; junction bases with no gene match: 3. Based on the CDR3 plus reference TRBV27 and TRBJ2-6, the full variable domain is EAQVTQNPRYLITVTGKKLTVTCSQNMNHEYMSWYRQDPGLGLRQIYYSMNVEVTDKGDVPEGYKVSRKEKRNFPLILESPSPNQTSLYFCASSTGVGANVLTFGAGSRLTVL.

This rearrangement joins TRBV7-9 to TRBJ2-7, with 7 nucleotides matching TRBD1. The germline V gene encodes CDR1 SEHNR and CDR2 FQNEAQ (reference sequence). This CDR3 has 14 residues. After removal of 4 bases from V and 7 bases from J, the junction contained 10 bases not matched to a gene. The CDR3 DNA is TGTGCCAGCAGCTCGACGGACAGGTCGTTTGAGCAGTACTTC. Translating gives CASSSTDRSFEQYF.

This chain joins TRBV19 and TRBJ1-4; D is undetermined. V lost 11 bases and J 10 bases, leaving 17 bases between the germline ends. The CDR3 contains 12 residues. The germline V gene has CDR1 LNHDA and CDR2 SQIVND (reference sequence). The CDR3 sequence: CASAELVGKLFF. The CDR3 nucleotides are TGTGCCTCTGCCGAGTTGGTTGGAAAACTGTTTTTT. The full variable domain, completed using reference TRBV19 and TRBJ1-4, is DGGITQSPKYLFRKEGQNVTLSCEQNLNHDAMYWYRQDPGQGLRLIYYSQIVNDFQKGDIAEGYSVSREKKESFPLTVTSAQKNPTAFYLCASAELVGKLFFGSGTQLSVL.

V gene TRBV28 combines with J gene TRBJ2-3; no definite D call. Deletions cut 6 bases from V and 2 bases from J, with 15 bases between. CDR3 length: 15 residues. Germline-derived CDR1 and CDR2 are MDHEN and SYDVKM. This CDR3 is CASSPFTESTDTQYF. CDR3 nucleotides: TGTGCCAGCAGCCCCTTCACCGAATCCACAGATACGCAGTATTTT.

The chain carries TRBV7-8 and TRBJ2-3; 9 bases fit TRBD2. The germline V gene encodes CDR1 SGHVS and CDR2 FQNEAQ. The ends lost 5 bases at V and 2 bases at J; junction bases unmatched: 8. CDR3 length: 16 amino acids. In DNA, the CDR3 is TGTGCCAGCAGCCTCTTGACTAGCGGATTCACAGATACGCAGTATTTT. Translation gives CASSLLTSGFTDTQYF.

CDR3 sequence (DNA): TGTGCCAGCAAAACCACGGATTCTAACTATGGCTACACCTTC. Residues: CASKTTDSNYGYTF. V is TRBV9 and J is TRBJ1-2, with D hard to call. Germline values: CDR1 SGDLS, CDR2 YYNGEE. Between the trimmed V and J ends, which lost 6 bases and 0 bases, there was a span of 12 bases. This CDR3 contains 14 residues.

V is TRBV4-3 and J is TRBJ2-5, with D perhaps given as TRBD1 or TRBD2 (5 bases each). V was pared by 4 bases and J by 0 bases, with 12 bases between. The CDR3 totals 15 residues. Germline CDR1 and CDR2: LGHNA and YSLEER. CDR3 in amino acids: CASSRGTGNQETQYF. CDR3 coding DNA: TGCGCCAGCAGCCGAGGGACCGGCAACCAAGAGACCCAGTACTTC.

In this sample, this clone turned up once. This chain connects TRBV27 to TRBJ1-2; TRBD1 is a possible D gene (5 bases). Trimming cost V 7 bases and J 6 bases, with 12 bases left between them. CDR3 length: 12 amino acids. Germline-derived CDR1 and CDR2 are MNHEY and SMNVEV (reference sequence). The CDR3 nucleotides read TGTGCCAGCACCTTTTGGGGGGATGGCTACACCTTC. Translating it yields CASTFWGDGYTF.

About this clone itself: A much larger clone differs by one base, so this may be a read error. Other DNA sequences in this specimen translate into the identical CDR3. The V call is TRBV5-4, the J call TRBJ2-2, with no clear D. The length of the CDR3 is 13 residues. The germline V gene encodes CDR1 SGHNT and CDR2 YYREEE (reference sequence). V lost 4 bases to trimming and J lost 3 bases, with 7 bases between them. The CDR3 DNA reads as TGTGCCAGCAGCCGACGGGACACCGGGGAGCTGTTTTTT. This codes for CASSRRDTGELFF.

The chain is built from TRBV9 and TRBJ2-2, with TRBD2 matching 8 bases. Germline lookup yields CDR1 SGDLS and CDR2 YYNGEE. V shed 0 bases and J 2 bases; nucleotides not matched to a gene: 3. The CDR3 sequence is 16 residues long. The chain's CDR3 is CASSVASGFNTGELFF. The DNA of the CDR3 is TGTGCCAGCAGCGTAGCTAGCGGGTTTAACACCGGGGAGCTGTTTTTT.

This chain links TRBV28 with TRBJ1-1, with unresolved D. Trimming left V 5 bases short and J 5 bases short, with 12 bases between. The germline CDR1 and CDR2 sequences are MDHEN and SYDVKM. The CDR3 is 13 amino acids. The CDR3 protein is CASSVPYLTEAFF. The DNA for the CDR3 is TGTGCCAGCAGTGTACCGTACCTGACTGAAGCTTTCTTT.